These 31 T cell receptor beta chains share one sample of origin, sequenced in a study of blood T cell repertoires in COVID-19. Clones were read by immunoSEQ multiplex PCR, and TCRdb kept only the in-frame ones, dropping some. The table has 75,000 to 100,000 clones, roughly 80% seen once. The sequencing sample was made of peripheral blood. The receptors were sampled from a human donor in a cohort sampled during active COVID-19.

The chain carries TRBV19 and TRBJ2-4; 10 nucleotides line up with TRBD2. In germline, CDR1 is LNHDA, CDR2 SQIVND (reference sequence). Trimming at V came to 5 bases and at J to 1 base, leaving 11 bases not matched to a gene. The CDR3 covers 18 residues. Written as DNA, the CDR3 is TGTGCCAGTAGTCTACTAGCGGGACTTTACAGGGCCAAAAACATTCAGTACTTC. Translated: CASSLLAGLYRAKNIQYF. Looking up the rest from reference TRBV19 and TRBJ2-4 gives the full variable domain: DGGITQSPKYLFRKEGQNVTLSCEQNLNHDAMYWYRQDPGQGLRLIYYSQIVNDFQKGDIAEGYSVSREKKESFPLTVTSAQKNPTAFYLCASSLLAGLYRAKNIQYFGAGTRLSVL.

The rearrangement uses TRBV12-3 or TRBV12-4 and TRBJ2-1; 8 positions agree with TRBD1. This CDR3 comprises 12 residues. The ends lost 6 bases at V and 6 bases at J; junction bases unmatched: 1. CDR3 bases: TGTGCCAGCAGACAGGGGGGCAATGAGCAGTTCTTC. Residues: CASRQGGNEQFF.

J is TRBJ2-3 and V is TRBV6-4; D is possibly TRBD2 (7 bases). The ends were cut back, 2 bases at V and 7 bases at J, with 16 bases in the middle. Germline CDR1 reads MRHNA; CDR2 reads SNTAGT. The CDR3 sequence is 15 residues long. The CDR3 loop reads CASSDMGGGLNTQYF. For the CDR3, the DNA is TGTGCCAGCAGTGACATGGGGGGGGGCCTTAATACGCAGTATTTT.

This chain links TRBV6-2 or TRBV6-3 with TRBJ2-7; no clear D gene. Germline V gene data show CDR1 as MNHEY and CDR2 as SVGEGT. The CDR3 has 12 amino acids. V was trimmed by 4 bases and J by 0 bases, leaving 4 bases between them. CDR3 coding DNA: TGTGCCAGCAGTTCGAGCTCCTACGAGCAGTACTTC. It specifies CASSSSSYEQYF.

The J gene is TRBJ1-1, the V gene TRBV24-1, with D uncertain. The CDR3 has 13 amino acids. The ends were cut back, 4 bases at V and 2 bases at J, with 7 bases in the middle. The germline V gene encodes CDR1 KGHDR and CDR2 SFDVKD. The CDR3, as DNA: TGTGCCACCAGTGACCCCGTAAACACTGAAGCTTTCTTT. It encodes CATSDPVNTEAFF.

The rearrangement uses TRBV5-1 and TRBJ2-3, with TRBD2 identical over 7 bases. Losses at the gene ends were 4 bases for V and 8 bases for J; bases not matched to a gene: 19. The CDR3 length is 17 residues. CDR1 is SGHRS and CDR2 is YFSETQ in the germline V gene. The CDR3 DNA is TGCGCCAGCAGCCTAGTCCCTGCGGGGGATGGGGCCGGTACGCAGTATTTT. It is translated as CASSLVPAGDGAGTQYF. The entire variable domain, with the rest obtained from reference TRBV5-1 and TRBJ2-3, is as follows: KAGVTQTPRYLIKTRGQQVTLSCSPISGHRSVSWYQQTPGQGLQFLFEYFSETQRNKGNFPGRFSGRQFSNSRSEMNVSTLELGDSALYLCASSLVPAGDGAGTQYFGPGTRLTVL.

CDR3 nucleotide sequence: TGTGCCAGCAGTCCCGGGACTAGCGGGGGTCCCTACAATGAGCAGTTCTTC. Its protein is CASSPGTSGGPYNEQFF. The V gene is TRBV28, the J gene TRBJ2-1; 14 nucleotides line up with TRBD2. The V segment lost 5 bases and the J segment 2 bases; nucleotides outside the gene matches: 5. The CDR3 loop spans 17 amino acids. Germline V gene lookup returns CDR1 MDHEN and CDR2 SYDVKM. Supplemented by reference TRBV28 and TRBJ2-1, the full variable domain reads DVKVTQSSRYLVKRTGEKVFLECVQDMDHENMFWYRQDPGLGLRLIYFSYDVKMKEKGDIPEGYSVSREKKERFSLILESASTNQTSMYLCASSPGTSGGPYNEQFFGPGTRLTVL.

The rearrangement joins TRBV5-4 to TRBJ1-1, with a possible D match to TRBD1 (5 bases). Germline loops: CDR1 SGHNT, CDR2 YYREEE (reference sequence). Between the trimmed V and J ends, which lost 3 bases and 5 bases, there was a span of 14 bases. CDR3 length: 14 residues. This chain's CDR3 is CASSWAGRETEAFF. CDR3 sequence (DNA): TGTGCCAGCAGCTGGGCAGGGCGGGAAACTGAAGCTTTCTTT.

The rearrangement joins TRBV25-1 to TRBJ1-4; D is perhaps TRBD1 (5 bases). Germline CDR1 reads MGHDK; CDR2 reads SYGVNS. Deletions cut 3 bases from V and 8 bases from J, with 13 bases between. This CDR3 contains 14 residues. The CDR3 spells CASSDRVLGEKLFF. The CDR3 DNA follows: TGTGCCAGCAGTGACAGGGTTCTGGGCGAAAAACTGTTTTTT.

The V call is TRBV9, the J call TRBJ1-3; D is ambiguous. Per germline, CDR1 SGDLS and CDR2 YYNGEE. CDR3 size: 14 residues. V lost 2 bases and J 0 bases, leaving 6 bases between the germline ends. CDR3 nucleotides: TGTGCCAGCAGCGTCTCCGTCTCTGGAAACACCATATATTTT. Protein: CASSVSVSGNTIYF.

In its sample, this clone was seen once. V and J are TRBV19 and TRBJ2-7, with D maybe TRBD2 (6 bases). V was clipped by 7 bases and J by 5 bases, with 15 bases between them. The CDR3 consists of 13 residues. Looked up from germline, CDR1 is LNHDA and CDR2 is SQIVND (reference sequence). The CDR3 nucleotides read TGTGCCAGTATCGGGGGAGGTGGACACGAGCAGTACTTC. Encoded protein: CASIGGGGHEQYF.

Here the CDR3 reads CARSCRVVLYNLSGYTF. The CDR3 DNA reads as TGTGCCAGAAGCTGCAGGGTCGTCCTTTATAATCTATCTGGCTACACCTTC. The genes are TRBV7-5 and TRBJ1-2; TRBD1 is the table's D call, not checked against the DNA. TRBV7-5 is designated a pseudogene. The CDR3 has 17 amino acids.

This clone showed up just once. This chain uses TRBV5-4 with TRBJ2-5, with TRBD1 identical over 9 bases. Unmatched junction bases numbered 6, after V lost 0 bases and J lost 0 bases. The CDR3 totals 17 residues. Germline lookup yields CDR1 SGHNT and CDR2 YYREEE (reference sequence). The CDR3 nucleotides are TGTGCCAGCAGCTTGGCCTTTGGGACAGGGTACCAAGAGACCCAGTACTTC. Its protein product is CASSLAFGTGYQETQYF.

This clone has ten or more counts. This chain connects TRBV4-2 to TRBJ1-2; TRBD1 matches 7 bases. V trimming: 0 bases; J trimming: 2 bases; junction bases outside the gene matches: 3. The CDR3 length is 15 residues. CDR1 is LGHNA, CDR2 YNFKEQ, per germline. CDR3 DNA sequence: TGTGCCAGCAGCCAAGAGGCAGGGGGAAACTATGGCTACACCTTC. It specifies CASSQEAGGNYGYTF.

This clone showed up just once. This chain uses TRBV5-1 with TRBJ1-3; no clear D. Per germline, CDR1 SGHRS and CDR2 YFSETQ. Trimming took 0 bases from V and 0 from J, leaving 10 bases between them. The CDR3 runs 16 residues. CDR3 protein: CASSLATPDSGNTIYF. Here the CDR3 DNA reads TGCGCCAGCAGCTTGGCGACACCGGACTCTGGAAACACCATATATTTT.

The chain uses TRBV5-1 and TRBJ1-1; D gene unclear. Germline V CDR1 and CDR2: SGHRS, YFSETQ. V was clipped by 6 bases and J by 1 base, with 10 bases between them. The CDR3 contains 13 residues. CDR3 sequence reads: CASNYRSNTEAFF. As DNA, the CDR3 is TGCGCCAGCAACTATAGGTCGAACACTGAAGCTTTCTTT. Drawing the rest from reference TRBV5-1 and TRBJ1-1, the complete variable domain is KAGVTQTPRYLIKTRGQQVTLSCSPISGHRSVSWYQQTPGQGLQFLFEYFSETQRNKGNFPGRFSGRQFSNSRSEMNVSTLELGDSALYLCASNYRSNTEAFFGQGTRLTVV.

This chain joins TRBV19 and TRBJ2-3, with D uncertain. The CDR3 loop spans 13 amino acids. CDR1 is LNHDA, CDR2 SQIVND, per germline (reference sequence). Trimming took off 3 bases at V and 4 bases at J, with 8 bases between the two ends. The CDR3 DNA is TGTGCCAGTAGTATTTTCGGTTCAGATACGCAGTATTTT. It specifies CASSIFGSDTQYF. Using reference TRBV19 and TRBJ2-3 for the parts outside the CDR3, the full variable domain is DGGITQSPKYLFRKEGQNVTLSCEQNLNHDAMYWYRQDPGQGLRLIYYSQIVNDFQKGDIAEGYSVSREKKESFPLTVTSAQKNPTAFYLCASSIFGSDTQYFGPGTRLTVL.

This sequence joins TRBV6-6 and TRBJ2-7; D possibly corresponds to TRBD1 (6 bases). V dropped 4 bases and J dropped 2 bases, with 9 bases sitting between them. The CDR3 consists of 13 residues. The germline V gene has CDR1 MNHNY and CDR2 SVGAGI (reference sequence). The CDR3 DNA reads as TGTGCCAGCAGTTGGACAGTTGCCTACGAGCAGTACTTC. The encoded protein is CASSWTVAYEQYF.

The chain combines TRBV7-9 with TRBJ2-3; D remains ambiguous. V was clipped by 1 base and J by 4 bases, with 12 bases between them. The germline V gene encodes CDR1 SEHNR and CDR2 FQNEAQ (reference sequence). The length of the CDR3 is 15 residues. CDR3 region: CASSLGALPADTQYF. As DNA, the CDR3 is TGTGCCAGCAGCTTAGGTGCGCTCCCGGCAGATACGCAGTATTTT.

The chain employs TRBV19 and TRBJ2-3, with D maybe TRBD1 (6 bases). Germline CDR1 LNHDA, CDR2 SQIVND (reference sequence). V lost 6 bases, J lost 8 bases, and 15 bases lay in between. The CDR3 contains 13 residues. In DNA form, the CDR3 reads TGTGCCAGTAGCCAACAGGGTCTGAGTACGCAGTATTTT. It specifies CASSQQGLSTQYF.

This chain uses TRBV9 with TRBJ1-2, with D unresolved. The length of the CDR3 is 14 residues. V was cut by 6 bases and J by 1 base, with 13 bases left in between. The germline V gene encodes CDR1 SGDLS and CDR2 YYNGEE. CDR3 sequence: CASTTTIGNYGYTF. CDR3 nucleotides: TGTGCCAGCACCACCACCATCGGTAACTATGGCTACACCTTC.

The gene calls are TRBV24-1 and TRBJ1-1; D gene uncertain. Deletions cut 3 bases from V and 7 bases from J, with 8 bases between. The CDR3 covers 12 residues. Germline CDR1 and CDR2: KGHDR and SFDVKD. The CDR3 DNA follows: TGTGCCACCAGTGATGAGGCGCATGAAGCTTTCTTT. Its translation is CATSDEAHEAFF.

This chain joins TRBV27 and TRBJ2-1; 14 nucleotides line up with TRBD2. The CDR3 sequence is 18 residues long. V shed 6 bases, J shed 0 bases, and the junction held 7 bases outside the gene matches. CDR1 is MNHEY, CDR2 SMNVEV, per germline (reference sequence). The CDR3 DNA reads TGTGCCAGCAGGGCCGGGACTAGCGGGAGAAACTCCTACAATGAGCAGTTCTTC. Protein: CASRAGTSGRNSYNEQFF.

V and J are TRBV5-6 and TRBJ2-7, with TRBD2 as a possible D gene (5 bases). The V end was cut by 5 bases, the J end by 3 bases, with 18 bases between. The CDR3 extends over 15 amino acids. The germline CDR1 and CDR2 sequences are SGHDT and YYEEEE. In DNA, the CDR3 is TGTGCCAGCAGTCTGAAGCCAGCGGAGGTCTACGAGCAGTACTTC. It codes for CASSLKPAEVYEQYF.

This clone came up once. The rearrangement links TRBV19 to TRBJ1-4; the D is unclear. There are 16 residues in the CDR3. V was shortened by 3 bases and J by 0 bases, with 11 bases between the two germline ends. Germline V gene lookup returns CDR1 LNHDA and CDR2 SQIVND (reference sequence). The CDR3, as DNA: TGTGCCAGTAGTATCTCCGCGGCAGCAACTAATGAAAAACTGTTTTTT. Translated: CASSISAAATNEKLFF.

This rearrangement joins TRBV7-9 to TRBJ1-1; maybe TRBD1 (5 bases). CDR3 length: 14 amino acids. Trimming removed 7 bases from V and 6 bases from J, with 18 bases in between. The germline gives CDR1 SEHNR, CDR2 FQNEAQ (reference sequence). The CDR3 loop reads CASNRLGGAAEAFF. The CDR3 nucleotides read TGTGCCAGCAACCGCCTTGGCGGGGCGGCTGAAGCTTTCTTT.

The V call is TRBV6-1, the J call TRBJ1-1, with a weak D call TRBD1 (5 bases). The V end was cut by 0 bases, the J end by 5 bases, with 10 bases between. Germline CDR1 and CDR2: MNHNS and SASEGT. CDR3 length: 14 residues. CDR3 in DNA: TGTGCCAGCAGTGAAGCTCTAGGGGTTACTGAAGCTTTCTTT. Its protein is CASSEALGVTEAFF.

This clone was detected only once. V usage is TRBV4-3 and J usage is TRBJ1-5; no definite D call. CDR1 LGHNA and CDR2 YSLEER come from the germline V gene. This CDR3 comprises 15 residues. The V and J ends lost 1 base and 2 bases respectively, with 9 bases between them. The DNA of the CDR3 is TGCGCCAGCAGCCAAGGTAGTGTCGGCAATCAGCCCCAGCATTTT. Amino acid sequence: CASSQGSVGNQPQHF.

This chain connects TRBV29-1 to TRBJ2-1; D may be TRBD2 (6 bases). V lost 7 bases to trimming and J lost 4 bases, with 11 bases between them. Germline lookup yields CDR1 SQVTM and CDR2 ANQGSEA. The CDR3 totals 12 residues. This chain's CDR3 is CSGSSAYNEQFF. The CDR3 DNA sequence: TGCAGCGGGTCTAGCGCGTACAATGAGCAGTTCTTC.

The CDR3 coding sequence is TGTGCCAGTAGTAGTTCAGAACAAGAGACCCAGTACTTC. Translation: CASSSSEQETQYF. V usage is TRBV19 and J usage is TRBJ2-5; D ambiguous. Germline values: CDR1 LNHDA, CDR2 SQIVND (reference sequence). CDR3 length equals 13 residues. V was shortened by 4 bases and J by 2 bases, with 8 bases between the two germline ends.

The V and J genes are TRBV4-2 and TRBJ2-1; TRBD2 might be the D (6 bases). Germline V lookup: CDR1 LGHNA, CDR2 YNFKEQ. This CDR3 has 17 amino acids. Trimming removed 0 bases from V and 3 bases from J, with 15 bases in between. The CDR3 region has the DNA TGTGCCAGCAGCCAAGAGGTGGGCGGGGTTAGCTACAATGAGCAGTTCTTC. It encodes CASSQEVGGVSYNEQFF.